This TCR beta chain was identified during a study of blood T cell repertoires in COVID-19. As for the study in general: Sites in the United States, Italy and Spain provided acute and convalescent COVID-19 samples. From T cells, B-cell-depleted T cells, or PBMCs came the material, which was cDNA or gDNA.

Individuals drawn from about 26 US areas were roughly 18 to 100 years old. Recovered participants had two consecutive negative NP/OP PCR tests, healthcare professional clearance, or symptom resolution. Method: immunoSEQ multiplex PCR; TCRdb's copy keeps in-frame clones and lacks some. The sample has a few hundred thousand clones; less than 95% are singletons. Germline CDR1 and CDR2: MNHEY and SMNVEV (reference sequence). V gave up 6 bases and J gave up 5 bases; unmatched junction bases: 10. The CDR3 runs 16 residues. The chain carries TRBV27 and TRBJ2-7; 13 bases are a match to TRBD2. The sequence was obtained from a man between 18 and 35 years old who had recovered from COVID-19. Sequenced: PBMCs or T cells enriched from blood (not recorded which). CDR3: CASSPRTSGSINEQYF. The CDR3 DNA reads TGTGCCAGCAGCCCGAGGACTAGCGGGAGTATCAACGAGCAGTACTTC.